One TCR beta chain is described in this entry. No antigen is known for it. The treatment was: roughly 20 received Ad26.COV2.S at low or high dose, single or two shots; several received placebo; per-sample allocation not given. Specimens were obtained on day 63 following the first vaccine or placebo injection. Spike of the Wuhan-strain SARS-CoV-2 was expressed by an Ad26 vector, which formed the vaccine. TCRdb's copy holds only in-frame clones and misses some; the assay was immunoSEQ multiplex PCR. The sample has approximately 500,000 clones, 87% seen once. This specimen belongs to a study of Ad26.COV2.S vaccination and SARS-CoV-2 variants. Study context: A COV1001 Ad26.COV2.S trial-arm participant provided the sample. Findings of the study overall: While placebo recipients had lower spike-specific TCR breadth, vaccine recipients had more. Total T cell responses were possibly underestimated by TCR breadth and depth analyses.

V was shortened by 1 base and J by 4 bases, with 13 bases between the two germline ends. Germline V lookup: CDR1 MDHEN, CDR2 SYDVKM. The CDR3 length is 15 residues. V gene TRBV28 combines with J gene TRBJ1-2; no firm D call. This receptor was identified in a person between 18 and 65 years old who received the Ad26.COV2.S COVID-19 vaccine or a placebo. The sample consisted of peripheral blood, taken in a trial of Ad26.COV2.S vaccine versus placebo. The CDR3 loop is CASSLSAREGYGYTF. Written as DNA, the CDR3 is TGTGCCAGCAGTTTATCCGCTCGGGAGGGCTATGGCTACACCTTC.